This note documents a single TCR beta chain sequence. No antigen is known for it. The data were taken from a study of T cells in localized non-small cell lung cancer. Broader study findings: A raised T cell density in blood coincided with lengthier overall survival. Heterogeneity remains possible, as sequencing covered one tumor region only. Exceeding tumor, uninvolved adjacent lung had the highest T cell clonality. In adjacent lung appeared a median 57 of the top 100 tumor clones.

CDR1 is SQVTM, CDR2 ANQGSEA, per germline. The V and J ends lost 5 bases and 5 bases respectively, with 16 bases between them. The CDR3 sequence is 13 residues long. TCRdb's copy holds only in-frame clones and misses some; the assay was immunoSEQ multiplex PCR. This table has 100,000 to 150,000 clones, about 90% appearing once. The chain uses TRBV29-1 and TRBJ2-7; D gene unclear. The clonotype comes from a female donor over 55 with stage I lung adenocarcinoma. This specimen was peripheral blood, taken before any cancer treatment. The CDR3 reads CSVSGGTVNEQYF. The CDR3 DNA sequence: TGCAGCGTTTCCGGCGGAACCGTAAACGAGCAGTACTTC.